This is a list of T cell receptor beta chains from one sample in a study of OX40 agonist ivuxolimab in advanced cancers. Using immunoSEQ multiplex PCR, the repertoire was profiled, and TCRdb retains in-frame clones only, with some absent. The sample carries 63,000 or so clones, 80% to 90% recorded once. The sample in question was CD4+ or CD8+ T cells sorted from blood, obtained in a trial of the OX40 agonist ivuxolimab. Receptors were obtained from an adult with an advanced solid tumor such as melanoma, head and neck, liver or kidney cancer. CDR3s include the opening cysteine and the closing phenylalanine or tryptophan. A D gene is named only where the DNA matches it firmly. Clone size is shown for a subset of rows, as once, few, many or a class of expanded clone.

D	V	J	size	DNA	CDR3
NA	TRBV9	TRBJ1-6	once	TGTGCCAGCAGCACCCGCTCCTATAATTCACCCCTCCACTTT	CASSTRSYNSPLHF
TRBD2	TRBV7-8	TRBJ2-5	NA	TGTGCCAGCAGCGCCGAAAGAAGCGGGAGGGCCTACTTC	CASSAERSGRAYF
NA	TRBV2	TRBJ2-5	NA	TGTGCCAGCAGTGGGCAAGGGGCGCAGGCCCAAGAGACCCAGTACTTC	CASSGQGAQAQETQYF
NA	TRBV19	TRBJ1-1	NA	TGTGCCAGTAGTATAGATAGGGAATCTGAAGCTTTCTTT	CASSIDRESEAFF
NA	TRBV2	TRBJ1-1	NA	TGTGCCAGCAGTTTTCGGGGAAACACTGAAGCTTTCTTT	CASSFRGNTEAFF
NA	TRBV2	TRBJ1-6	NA	TGTGCCAGCAGTCTGATTTCACCCCTCCACTTT	CASSLISPLHF
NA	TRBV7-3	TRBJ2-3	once	TGTGCCAGCAGCTTAGAACCCCTCACAGATACGCAGTATTTT	CASSLEPLTDTQYF
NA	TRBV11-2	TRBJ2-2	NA	TGTGCCAGCAGATCCACAGCGGGGGAGCTGTTTTTT	CASRSTAGELFF
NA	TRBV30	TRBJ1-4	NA	TGTGCCTGTCTACCCCGGGCCGGTGCTGAAAAACTGTTTTTT	CACLPRAGAEKLFF
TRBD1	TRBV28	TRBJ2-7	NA	TGTGCCAGCACAACGGACAGGGCCAGCTCCTACGAGCAGTACTTC	CASTTDRASSYEQYF
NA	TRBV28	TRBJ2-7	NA	TGTGCCAGCACCCTACCAGGGTGGGAGCAGTACTTC	CASTLPGWEQYF
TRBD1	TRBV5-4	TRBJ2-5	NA	TGTGCCAGCAGCCAAGGGGACAGGGGGGAGACCCAGTACTTC	CASSQGDRGETQYF
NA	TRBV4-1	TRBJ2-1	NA	TGCGCCAGCCTACGACCGGGGTCCTACAATGAGCAGTTCTTC	CASLRPGSYNEQFF
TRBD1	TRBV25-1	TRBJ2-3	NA	TGTGCCAGCAGTGTGAACACAGGGGCAGATACGCAGTATTTT	CASSVNTGADTQYF
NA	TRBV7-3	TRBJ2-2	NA	TGTGCCAGCAGCTTGAAGGGGGTAACCGGGGAGCTGTTTTTT	CASSLKGVTGELFF
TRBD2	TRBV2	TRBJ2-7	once	TGTGCCAGCAGTGAAGATGCTAGCGGGGGCCCCCGCAACTACGAGCAGTACTTC	CASSEDASGGPRNYEQYF
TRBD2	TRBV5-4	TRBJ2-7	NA	TGTGCCAGCAGCCCGGCGACTAGCGGCCAAGGGGGGGAGCAGTACTTC	CASSPATSGQGGEQYF
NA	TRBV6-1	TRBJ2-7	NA	TGTGCCAGCAGTGAAGCCCTGGAGGTCTCCTACGAGCAGTACTTC	CASSEALEVSYEQYF
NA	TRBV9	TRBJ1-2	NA	TGTGCCAGCAGCGCATCTCCCATAAGGGGCTCTAACTATGGCTACACCTTC	CASSASPIRGSNYGYTF
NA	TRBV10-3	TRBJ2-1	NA	TGTGCCATCAGTGAATTGAGTGAGCAGTTCTTC	CAISELSEQFF
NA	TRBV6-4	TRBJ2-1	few	TGTGCCAGCAGTGTAGGCTTCCACTCCTACAATGAGCAGTTCTTC	CASSVGFHSYNEQFF
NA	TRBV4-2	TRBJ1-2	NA	TGTGCCAGCAGCCAAGCCTTCCCGGGACCCATGGGTGGCTACACCTTC	CASSQAFPGPMGGYTF
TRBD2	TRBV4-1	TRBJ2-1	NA	TGCGCCAGCAGCCAGACTAGCGGGAGTCGGGATGAGCAGTTCTTC	CASSQTSGSRDEQFF
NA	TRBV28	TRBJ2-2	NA	TGTGCCAGCAGTTTACCGGGAGACACCGGGGAGCTGTTTTTT	CASSLPGDTGELFF
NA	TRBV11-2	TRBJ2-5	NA	TGTGCCAGCAGCTCCCCCCATTCGTACACAACGCAAGAGACCCAGTACTTC	CASSSPHSYTTQETQYF
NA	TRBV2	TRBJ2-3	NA	TGTGCCAGCAGGGAAGAATCACTCACAGATACGCAGTATTTT	CASREESLTDTQYF
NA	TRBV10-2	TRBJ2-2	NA	TGCGCCAGCAGTGAGAGGGCCGGGGAGCTGTTTTTT	CASSERAGELFF
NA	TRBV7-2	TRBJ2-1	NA	TGTGCCAGCAGCTTAGCATGGGAAGGGTTCTACAATGAGCAGTTCTTC	CASSLAWEGFYNEQFF
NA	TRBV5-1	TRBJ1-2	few	TGCGCCAGCAGCTTAGACAGCTATGGCTACACCTTC	CASSLDSYGYTF
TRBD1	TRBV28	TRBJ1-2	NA	TGTGCCAGCAGTTTAACCCCCGGGACAGCGAGGCCTGGCTACACCTTC	CASSLTPGTARPGYTF
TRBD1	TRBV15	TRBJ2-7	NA	TGTGCCACCAGCCTACCGGGACAGGGGCTCTACGAGCAGTACTTC	CATSLPGQGLYEQYF
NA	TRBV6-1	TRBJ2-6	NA	TGTGCCAGCAGGCCGGGGGGGGCCAACGTCCTGACTTTC	CASRPGGANVLTF
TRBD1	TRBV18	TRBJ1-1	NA	TGTGCCAGCTCACCACCGCAGGGGGCGTATACTGAAGCTTTCTTT	CASSPPQGAYTEAFF
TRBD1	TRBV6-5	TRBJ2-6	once	TGTGCCACTGCGACAGGGGCCCTAGTGGCCAACGTCCTGACTTTC	CATATGALVANVLTF
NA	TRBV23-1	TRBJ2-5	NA	TGCGCCAGCCCTCCCGGAAAAGAGACCCAGTACTTC	CASPPGKETQYF
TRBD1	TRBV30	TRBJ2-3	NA	TGTGCCTGGGCAACCGGGACAGGGGGGTATACGCAGTATTTT	CAWATGTGGYTQYF
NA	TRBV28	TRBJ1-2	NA	TGTGCCAGCAGTTTCGGGGGGGGTGGCTACACCTTC	CASSFGGGGYTF
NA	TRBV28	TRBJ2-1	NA	TGTGCCAGCAATTTCGGGGGGCCCAATGAGCAGTTCTTC	CASNFGGPNEQFF
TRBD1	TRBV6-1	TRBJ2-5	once	TGTGCCAGCAGTGTGACAGGGAAAGAGACCCAGTACTTC	CASSVTGKETQYF
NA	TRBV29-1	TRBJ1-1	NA	TGCAGCGTGAGGGCAGGGGCCCTTGGAGCTTTCTTT	CSVRAGALGAFF
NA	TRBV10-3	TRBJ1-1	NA	TGTGCCATCAGTGAGTCTGCGGGGAACACTGAAGCTTTCTTT	CAISESAGNTEAFF
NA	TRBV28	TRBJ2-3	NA	TGTGCCAGCAGTTTCGTGAGAAATACGCAGTATTTT	CASSFVRNTQYF
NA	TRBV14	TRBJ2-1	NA	TGTGCCACCAAGAGAGCGGACCCGGGATCCTACAATGAGCAGTTCTTC	CATKRADPGSYNEQFF
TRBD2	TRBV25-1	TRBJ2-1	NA	TGTGCCAGCAGTGGCACTAGCGGGGGGTCCTACAATGAGCAGTTCTTC	CASSGTSGGSYNEQFF
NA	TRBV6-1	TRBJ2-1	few	TGTGCCAGCAGAGAAGCAGTGAACGTTGGGGGCGGCAATGAGCAGTTCTTC	CASREAVNVGGGNEQFF